The 4 T cell receptor beta chains below were found in one sample sequenced in a study of blood T cell repertoires in COVID-19. Data came from immunoSEQ multiplex PCR; TCRdb stores just in-frame clones and leaves some out. This sample yields some 49,000 clones, of which about nine tenths are seen a single time; around 6.5% belongs to the top ten. Sequences were obtained from peripheral blood. Source of these receptors: a middle-aged man with active COVID-19.

This chain joins TRBV5-1 and TRBJ1-1; D remains ambiguous. V shed 0 bases and J shed 0 bases, with 9 bases lying between them. The CDR3 runs to 15 residues. Germline V gene sequence: CDR1 SGHRS, CDR2 YFSETQ. Here the CDR3 DNA reads TGCGCCAGCAGCTTGGGTGCCACTTTGAACACTGAAGCTTTCTTT. Its protein is CASSLGATLNTEAFF. Filled out from reference TRBV5-1 and TRBJ1-1, the complete variable domain reads KAGVTQTPRYLIKTRGQQVTLSCSPISGHRSVSWYQQTPGQGLQFLFEYFSETQRNKGNFPGRFSGRQFSNSRSEMNVSTLELGDSALYLCASSLGATLNTEAFFGQGTRLTVV.

This chain uses TRBV18 with TRBJ2-2; 7 bases fit TRBD1. This CDR3 region has 16 residues. The germline V gene has CDR1 KGHSH and CDR2 LQKENI. V dropped 0 bases and J dropped 6; count of bases not matched to a gene: 7. In nucleotides, the CDR3 is TGTGCCAGCTCACCACCGAAAAGGGGGCGCCCCGGGGAGCTGTTTTTT. Amino acid sequence: CASSPPKRGRPGELFF.

The chain couples TRBV18 to TRBJ2-7; no clear D. CDR3 length equals 15 residues. Germline V lookup: CDR1 KGHSH, CDR2 LQKENI. V lost 3 bases and J lost 0, with 12 bases in between. The CDR3 region has the DNA TGTGCCAGCTCACCTTCTCCAGGTTCCTCCTACGAGCAGTACTTC. As protein: CASSPSPGSSYEQYF. The variable domain in full, completed from reference TRBV18 and TRBJ2-7, reads NAGVMQNPRHLVRRRGQEARLRCSPMKGHSHVYWYRQLPEEGLKFMVYLQKENIIDESGMPKERFSAEFPKEGPSILRIQQVVRGDSAAYFCASSPSPGSSYEQYFGPGTRLTVT.

The genes are TRBV13 and TRBJ2-7, with TRBD1 matching over 8 bases. CDR1 PRHDT and CDR2 FYEKMQ come from the germline V gene (reference sequence). V lost 0 bases and J lost 0; bases outside the gene matches: 4. The CDR3 runs 16 residues. The CDR3 loop reads CASSLGRDRYSYEQYF. CDR3 DNA: TGTGCCAGCAGCTTAGGGCGGGACAGGTACTCCTACGAGCAGTACTTC.